This TCR beta chain appears in the sequencing data of a study of CD8 T cells in ankylosing spondylitis. A remark on this clonotype: Its target is not known.

J lost 1 base, V lost 0 bases, and 2 bases had no gene match. The CDR3 has 16 amino acids. The V gene's germline CDR1 is MNHEY and CDR2 SVGAGI. Broader study findings: Ankylosing spondylitis blood seemed to carry a telltale TCR beta motif made of under ten highly homologous variants. Disease-associated clones were reportedly significantly overrepresented in matched ankylosing spondylitis synovial fluid. Previously reported in reactive arthritis synovial fluid and blood were some of the motif variants.

The TCR beta libraries were generated through quantitative 5'-RACE incorporating molecular barcodes. TCRdb redid the calling of the 5' RACE reads with MiXCR, one entry per CDR3 protein. The profile shows about 280,000 distinct CDR3 sequences, around 19% of them singletons. Specimen: blood, either unsorted or a sorted T cell fraction (not recorded which). The TCR sequence derives from a male donor with ankylosing spondylitis or in good health (not recorded which). V is TRBV6-5 and J is TRBJ2-2; TRBD1 matches 7 bases. The CDR3 coding sequence is TGTGCCAGCAGTTACTCGGGACAGAAGAACACCGGGGAGCTGTTTTTT. Its translation is CASSYSGQKNTGELFF.